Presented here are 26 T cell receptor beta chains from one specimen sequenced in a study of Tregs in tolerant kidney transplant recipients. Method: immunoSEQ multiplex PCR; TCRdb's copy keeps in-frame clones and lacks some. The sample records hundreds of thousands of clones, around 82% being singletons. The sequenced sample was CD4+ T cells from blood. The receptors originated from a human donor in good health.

The CDR3 spells CASSYGPEAFF. DNA for the CDR3: TGTGCCAGCAGTTACGGCCCTGAAGCTTTCTTT. The chain employs TRBV6-5 and TRBJ1-1; no clear D gene. Germline CDR1 is MNHEY and CDR2 is SVGAGI. The germline V and J ends were trimmed by 2 bases and 6 bases, with 4 bases remaining between them. The CDR3 runs to 11 residues.

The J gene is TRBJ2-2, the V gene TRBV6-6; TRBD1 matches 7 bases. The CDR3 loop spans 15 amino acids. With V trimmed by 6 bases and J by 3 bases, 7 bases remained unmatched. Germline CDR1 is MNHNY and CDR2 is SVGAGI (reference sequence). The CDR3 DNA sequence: TGTGCCAGCAGGAAGACAGGGTCGGACACCGGGGAGCTGTTTTTT. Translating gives CASRKTGSDTGELFF.

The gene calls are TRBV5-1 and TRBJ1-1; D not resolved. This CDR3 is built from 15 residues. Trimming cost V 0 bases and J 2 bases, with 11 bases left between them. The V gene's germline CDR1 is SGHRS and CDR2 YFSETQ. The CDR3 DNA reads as TGCGCCAGCAGCTTGGTCACGGCAATTAACACTGAAGCTTTCTTT. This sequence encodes CASSLVTAINTEAFF.

The CDR3 region has the DNA TGTGCCAGCAGCGCCACAGGGGCGGATGGCTACACCTTC. Translation gives CASSATGADGYTF. This chain joins TRBV7-9 and TRBJ1-2; TRBD1 matches 7 bases. This CDR3 is 13 amino acids long. Trimming took 5 bases from V and 6 from J; bases not matched to a gene: 6. Per germline, CDR1 SEHNR and CDR2 FQNEAQ (reference sequence).

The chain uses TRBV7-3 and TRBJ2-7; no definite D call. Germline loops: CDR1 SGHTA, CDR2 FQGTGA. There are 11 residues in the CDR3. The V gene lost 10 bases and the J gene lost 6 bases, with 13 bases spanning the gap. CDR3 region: CAIRLPCEQYF. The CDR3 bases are TGTGCCATCCGTCTTCCCTGCGAGCAGTACTTC.

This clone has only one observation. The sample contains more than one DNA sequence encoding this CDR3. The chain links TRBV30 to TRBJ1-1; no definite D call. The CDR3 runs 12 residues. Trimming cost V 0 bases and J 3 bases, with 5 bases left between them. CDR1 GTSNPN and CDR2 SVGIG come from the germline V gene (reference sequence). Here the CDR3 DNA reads TGTGCCTGGAGTGTGAGGGACACTGAAGCTTTCTTT. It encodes CAWSVRDTEAFF.

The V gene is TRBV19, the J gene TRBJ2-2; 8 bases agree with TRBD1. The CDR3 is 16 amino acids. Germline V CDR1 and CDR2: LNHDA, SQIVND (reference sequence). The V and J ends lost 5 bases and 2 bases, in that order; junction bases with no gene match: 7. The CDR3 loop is CASSPRTGINTGELFF. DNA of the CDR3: TGTGCCAGTAGTCCTCGGACAGGGATAAACACCGGGGAGCTGTTTTTT.

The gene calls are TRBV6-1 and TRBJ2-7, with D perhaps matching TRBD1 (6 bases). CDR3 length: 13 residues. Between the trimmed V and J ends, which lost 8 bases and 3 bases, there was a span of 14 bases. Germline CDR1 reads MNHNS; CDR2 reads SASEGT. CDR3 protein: CASVPGQNYEQYF. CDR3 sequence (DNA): TGTGCCAGCGTACCGGGACAAAACTACGAGCAGTACTTC.

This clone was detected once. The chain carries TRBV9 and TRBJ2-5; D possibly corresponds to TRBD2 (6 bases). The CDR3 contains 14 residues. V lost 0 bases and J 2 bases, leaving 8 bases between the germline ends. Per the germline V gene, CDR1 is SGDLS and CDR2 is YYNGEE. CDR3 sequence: CASSVDGGQETQYF. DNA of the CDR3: TGTGCCAGCAGCGTAGATGGGGGGCAAGAGACCCAGTACTTC. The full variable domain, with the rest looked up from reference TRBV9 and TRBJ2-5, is DSGVTQTPKHLITATGQRVTLRCSPRSGDLSVYWYQQSLDQGLQFLIQYYNGEERAKGNILERFSAQQFPDLHSELNLSSLELGDSALYFCASSVDGGQETQYFGPGTRLLVL.

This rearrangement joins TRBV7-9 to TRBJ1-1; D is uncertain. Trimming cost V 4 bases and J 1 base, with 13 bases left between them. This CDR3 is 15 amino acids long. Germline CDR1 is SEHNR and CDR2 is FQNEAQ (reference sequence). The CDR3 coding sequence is TGTGCCAGCAGCTCCCTATGGGAAGGGAACACTGAAGCTTTCTTT. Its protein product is CASSSLWEGNTEAFF.

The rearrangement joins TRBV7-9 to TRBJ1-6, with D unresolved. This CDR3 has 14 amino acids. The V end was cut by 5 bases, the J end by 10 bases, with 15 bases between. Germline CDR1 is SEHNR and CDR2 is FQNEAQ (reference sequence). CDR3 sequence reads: CASSIRSRGSPLHF. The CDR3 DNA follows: TGTGCCAGCAGCATTCGGTCCCGAGGGTCACCCCTCCACTTT.

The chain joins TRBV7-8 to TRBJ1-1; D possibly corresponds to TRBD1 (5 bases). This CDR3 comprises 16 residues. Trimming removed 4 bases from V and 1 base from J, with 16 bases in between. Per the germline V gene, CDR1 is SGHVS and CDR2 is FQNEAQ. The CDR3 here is CASSWGVRVTNTEAFF. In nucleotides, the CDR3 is TGTGCCAGCAGCTGGGGGGTTCGAGTAACGAACACTGAAGCTTTCTTT.

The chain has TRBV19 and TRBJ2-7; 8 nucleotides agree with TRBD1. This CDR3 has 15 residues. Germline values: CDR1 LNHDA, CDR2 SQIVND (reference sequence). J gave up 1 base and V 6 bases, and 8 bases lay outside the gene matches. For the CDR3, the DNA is TGTGCCAGTAGCGGGGACAGGAGTGGATCCTACGAGCAGTACTTC. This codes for CASSGDRSGSYEQYF. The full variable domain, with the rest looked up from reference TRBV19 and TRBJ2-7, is DGGITQSPKYLFRKEGQNVTLSCEQNLNHDAMYWYRQDPGQGLRLIYYSQIVNDFQKGDIAEGYSVSREKKESFPLTVTSAQKNPTAFYLCASSGDRSGSYEQYFGPGTRLTVT.

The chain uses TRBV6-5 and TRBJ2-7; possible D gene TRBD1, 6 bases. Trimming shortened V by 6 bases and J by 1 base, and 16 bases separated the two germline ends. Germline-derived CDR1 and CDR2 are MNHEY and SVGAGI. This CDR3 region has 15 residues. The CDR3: CASRPSTGTSYEQYF. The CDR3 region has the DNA TGTGCCAGCAGACCCTCGACAGGTACTTCCTACGAGCAGTACTTC.

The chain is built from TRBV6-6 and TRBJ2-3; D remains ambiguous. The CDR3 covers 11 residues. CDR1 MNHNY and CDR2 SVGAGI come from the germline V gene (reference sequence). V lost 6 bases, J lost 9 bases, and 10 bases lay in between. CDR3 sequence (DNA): TGTGCCAGCAGGGGATTAGGCACGCAGTATTTT. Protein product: CASRGLGTQYF.

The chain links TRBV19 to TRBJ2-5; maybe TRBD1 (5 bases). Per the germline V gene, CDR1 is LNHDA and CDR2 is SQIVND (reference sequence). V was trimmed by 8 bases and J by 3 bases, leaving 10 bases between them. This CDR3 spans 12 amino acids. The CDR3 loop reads CASSQVKETQYF. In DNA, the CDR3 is TGTGCCAGTTCACAGGTCAAAGAGACCCAGTACTTC.

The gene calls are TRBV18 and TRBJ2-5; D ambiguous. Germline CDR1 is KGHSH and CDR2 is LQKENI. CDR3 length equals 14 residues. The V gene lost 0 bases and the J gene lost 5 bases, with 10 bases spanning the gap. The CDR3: CASSPPPDRETQYF. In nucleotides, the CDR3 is TGTGCCAGCTCACCACCTCCAGATCGGGAGACCCAGTACTTC. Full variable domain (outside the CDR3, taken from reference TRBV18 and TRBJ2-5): NAGVMQNPRHLVRRRGQEARLRCSPMKGHSHVYWYRQLPEEGLKFMVYLQKENIIDESGMPKERFSAEFPKEGPSILRIQQVVRGDSAAYFCASSPPPDRETQYFGPGTRLLVL.

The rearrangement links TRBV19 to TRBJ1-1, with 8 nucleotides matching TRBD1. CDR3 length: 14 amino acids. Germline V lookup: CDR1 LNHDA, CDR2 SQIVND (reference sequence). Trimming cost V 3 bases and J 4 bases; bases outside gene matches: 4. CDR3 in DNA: TGTGCCAGTAGTATTCGGACAGGGCGCACTGAAGCTTTCTTT. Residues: CASSIRTGRTEAFF.

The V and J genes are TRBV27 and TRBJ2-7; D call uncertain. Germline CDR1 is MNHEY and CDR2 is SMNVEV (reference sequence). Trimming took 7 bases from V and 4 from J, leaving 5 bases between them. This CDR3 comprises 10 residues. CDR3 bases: TGTGCCAGCATTGAGTACGAGCAGTACTTC. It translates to CASIEYEQYF.

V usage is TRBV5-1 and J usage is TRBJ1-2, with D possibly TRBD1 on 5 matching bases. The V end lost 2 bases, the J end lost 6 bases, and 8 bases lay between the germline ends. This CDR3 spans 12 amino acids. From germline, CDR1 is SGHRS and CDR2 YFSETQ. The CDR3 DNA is TGCGCCAGCAGCTTAGACAGCGATGGCTACACCTTC. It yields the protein CASSLDSDGYTF.

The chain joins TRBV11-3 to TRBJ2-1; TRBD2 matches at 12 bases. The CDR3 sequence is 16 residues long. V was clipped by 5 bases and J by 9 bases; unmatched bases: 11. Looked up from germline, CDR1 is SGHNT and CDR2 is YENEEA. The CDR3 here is CASSLRASGRGREQFF. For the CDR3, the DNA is TGTGCCAGCAGCCTGCGGGCTAGCGGGAGGGGACGTGAGCAGTTCTTC.

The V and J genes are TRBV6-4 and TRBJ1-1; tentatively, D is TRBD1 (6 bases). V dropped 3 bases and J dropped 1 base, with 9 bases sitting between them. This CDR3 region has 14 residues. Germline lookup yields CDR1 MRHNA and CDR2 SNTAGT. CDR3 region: CASSEQGGNTEAFF. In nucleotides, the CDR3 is TGTGCCAGCAGTGAACAGGGCGGGAACACTGAAGCTTTCTTT.

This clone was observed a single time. CDR3 loop: CASSLKGRDTEAFF. The CDR3 nucleotides are TGTGCCAGCAGCTTAAAGGGGCGTGACACTGAAGCTTTCTTT. The gene calls are TRBV7-9 and TRBJ1-1; TRBD1 is a possible D gene (5 bases). Germline CDR1 SEHNR, CDR2 FQNEAQ (reference sequence). This CDR3 is built from 14 residues. V was pared by 2 bases and J by 3 bases, with 10 bases between.

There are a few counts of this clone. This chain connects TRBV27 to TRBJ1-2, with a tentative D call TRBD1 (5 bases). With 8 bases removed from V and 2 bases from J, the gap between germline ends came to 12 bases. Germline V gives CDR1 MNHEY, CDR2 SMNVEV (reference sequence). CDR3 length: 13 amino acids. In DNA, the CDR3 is TGTGCCAGCCGTCGGACACAAAACTATGGCTACACCTTC. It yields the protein CASRRTQNYGYTF.

CDR3 DNA sequence: TGCGCCAGCAGCTTGTGGGGGAGGAACACTGAAGCTTTCTTT. Its translation is CASSLWGRNTEAFF. V gene TRBV5-1 combines with J gene TRBJ1-1; D might be TRBD1 (5 bases). V lost 1 base to trimming and J lost 1 base, with 8 bases between them. The germline V gene encodes CDR1 SGHRS and CDR2 YFSETQ. There are 14 residues in the CDR3.

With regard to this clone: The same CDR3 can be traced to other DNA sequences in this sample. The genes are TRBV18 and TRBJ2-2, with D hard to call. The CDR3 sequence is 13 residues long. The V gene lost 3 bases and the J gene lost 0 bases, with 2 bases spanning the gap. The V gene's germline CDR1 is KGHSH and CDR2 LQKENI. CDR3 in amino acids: CASSPPNTGELFF. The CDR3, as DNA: TGTGCCAGCTCACCCCCGAACACCGGGGAGCTGTTTTTT.